Listed here is a single T cell receptor (beta chain). Its target is unknown. The source of the sample is a study of cytomegalovirus exposure and HLA in healthy donors. Notes on the study in general: The authors enumerated 150 to 200 TCR beta chains as linked to cytomegalovirus. In vitro assays verified that a few CMV-associated chains recognized CMV antigens specifically.

In germline, CDR1 is SGHTA, CDR2 FQGNSA. The V gene lost 2 bases and the J gene lost 6 bases, with 12 bases spanning the gap. The CDR3 consists of 14 residues. Produced via immunoSEQ multiplex PCR; TCRdb's table is partial and in-frame only. This table holds fewer than 120,000 clones, about 92% found once. The clonotype was recovered from a woman under 30 in good health and CMV-seronegative. Sample: PBMCs. The chain joins TRBV7-2 to TRBJ2-3; D may be TRBD1 (6 bases). The DNA for the CDR3 is TGTGCCAGCAGCTTATCAGGGGCTAGGGATACGCAGTATTTT. Translated: CASSLSGARDTQYF.